The 31 T cell receptor beta chains given below trace back to one sample, sequenced in a study of shared clonotypes between healthy human individuals. Terminally differentiated effector memory CD45RA+ cells were left out of the naive CD8 fraction, which was CD45RO-negative and positively selected for CCR7. The assay was immunoSEQ multiplex PCR, and TCRdb's table has in-frame clones only and misses some. The sample contains 800,000 or so clones, about 96% of which appear only once. What was sequenced was naive CD8+ T cells sorted from blood. All receptors come from a man between 25 and 39 years old in good health.

The V call is TRBV27, the J call TRBJ2-7; maybe TRBD1 (5 bases). This CDR3 comprises 13 residues. V lost 4 bases, J lost 3 bases, and 10 bases lay in between. Per the germline V gene, CDR1 is MNHEY and CDR2 is SMNVEV (reference sequence). The CDR3 region has the DNA TGTGCCAGCAGTTACTTCGACAGCTACGAGCAGTACTTC. It encodes CASSYFDSYEQYF.

The J gene is TRBJ2-5, the V gene TRBV7-9; the D is unclear. CDR1 is SEHNR and CDR2 is FQNEAQ in the germline V gene (reference sequence). The CDR3 is 16 amino acids. Trimming left V 5 bases short and J 0 bases short, with 16 bases between. The CDR3 DNA reads TGTGCCAGCAGCGCTAAGGATACCCCCTACCAAGAGACCCAGTACTTC. Its protein is CASSAKDTPYQETQYF. The entire variable domain, with the rest obtained from reference TRBV7-9 and TRBJ2-5, is as follows: DTGVSQNPRHKITKRGQNVTFRCDPISEHNRLYWYRQTLGQGPEFLTYFQNEAQLEKSRLLSDRFSAERPKGSFSTLEIQRTEQGDSAMYLCASSAKDTPYQETQYFGPGTRLLVL.

CDR3 residues: CATSRDQGPDTQYF. The CDR3 DNA reads TGTGCCACCAGCAGAGATCAGGGGCCAGATACGCAGTATTTT. The genes are TRBV15 and TRBJ2-3; D possibly corresponds to TRBD1 (6 bases). V was pared by 0 bases and J by 4 bases, with 8 bases between. CDR3 length: 14 amino acids. From germline, CDR1 is LNHNV and CDR2 YYDKDF (reference sequence).

This sequence joins TRBV7-3 and TRBJ2-3; TRBD2 matches 14 bases. The CDR3 has 21 residues. CDR1 and CDR2 (germline): SGHTA, FQGTGA. V trimming: 0 bases; J trimming: 6 bases; junction bases outside the gene matches: 17. The CDR3 here is CASSLTTGLAGEATEMDTQYF. CDR3 DNA: TGTGCCAGCAGCTTAACGACGGGACTAGCGGGAGAAGCCACAGAAATGGATACGCAGTATTTT.

The chain combines TRBV7-9 with TRBJ2-5, with no clear D. The CDR3 contains 16 residues. V was shortened by 0 bases and J by 1 base, with 12 bases between the two germline ends. Looked up from germline, CDR1 is SEHNR and CDR2 is FQNEAQ (reference sequence). In DNA, the CDR3 is TGTGCCAGCAGCTTAGCGCAAGGATGGGGCCAAGAGACCCAGTACTTC. This sequence encodes CASSLAQGWGQETQYF.

CDR3 residues: CASSASAHTGELFF. CDR3 bases: TGTGCCAGCAGTGCTTCGGCCCACACCGGGGAGCTGTTTTTT. This sequence joins TRBV28 and TRBJ2-2; D call uncertain. Germline CDR1 and CDR2: MDHEN and SYDVKM. Trimming cost V 5 bases and J 3 bases, with 10 bases left between them. This CDR3 contains 14 residues. Filled out from reference TRBV28 and TRBJ2-2, the complete variable domain reads DVKVTQSSRYLVKRTGEKVFLECVQDMDHENMFWYRQDPGLGLRLIYFSYDVKMKEKGDIPEGYSVSREKKERFSLILESASTNQTSMYLCASSASAHTGELFFGEGSRLTVL.

About this clone: The germline gene is not matched at one end of the junction; a read error may be the cause. The chain uses TRBV11-2 and TRBJ1-2, with unresolved D. Germline CDR1 SGHAT, CDR2 FQNNGV. CDR3 length: 11 amino acids. The CDR3 here is CASSDAPTKAF. The CDR3 region has the DNA TGTGCCAGCAGCGACGCACCCACGAAGGCCTTC.

V is TRBV5-1 and J is TRBJ2-2, with TRBD2 as a possible D gene (6 bases). The CDR3 loop spans 16 amino acids. Germline V gene data show CDR1 as SGHRS and CDR2 as YFSETQ. Between the trimmed V and J ends, which lost 3 bases and 1 base, there was a span of 13 bases. CDR3 nucleotide sequence: TGCGCCAGCAGCTCGGATTTCGGGGGGAACACCGGGGAGCTGTTTTTT. Its translation: CASSSDFGGNTGELFF.

The rearrangement links TRBV4-1 to TRBJ2-7; TRBD1 might be the D (5 bases). The V gene's germline CDR1 is MGHRA and CDR2 YSYEKL. This CDR3 spans 14 amino acids. The V end was cut by 1 base, the J end by 0 bases, with 7 bases between. CDR3 bases: TGCGCCAGCAGCCAAGCTACAGGCTCCTACGAGCAGTACTTC. Its protein is CASSQATGSYEQYF.

The V call is TRBV5-1, the J call TRBJ1-1; D might be TRBD1 (6 bases). Trimming removed 5 bases from V and 1 base from J, with 9 bases in between. This CDR3 region has 13 residues. Looked up from germline, CDR1 is SGHRS and CDR2 is YFSETQ. The CDR3 DNA reads as TGCGCCAGCAGATTGACAGGGAACACTGAAGCTTTCTTT. Encoded protein: CASRLTGNTEAFF. Full variable domain (remainder filled in from reference TRBV5-1 and TRBJ1-1): KAGVTQTPRYLIKTRGQQVTLSCSPISGHRSVSWYQQTPGQGLQFLFEYFSETQRNKGNFPGRFSGRQFSNSRSEMNVSTLELGDSALYLCASRLTGNTEAFFGQGTRLTVV.

The V call is TRBV27, the J call TRBJ2-7; D is ambiguous. V lost 3 bases to trimming and J lost 3 bases, with 12 bases between them. The CDR3 spans 14 residues. Germline CDR1 MNHEY, CDR2 SMNVEV (reference sequence). CDR3 loop: CASSLGYGNYEQYF. The CDR3 DNA reads TGTGCCAGCAGTTTGGGCTACGGCAACTACGAGCAGTACTTC.

This chain links TRBV7-9 with TRBJ2-3; possible D gene TRBD2, 5 bases. From germline, CDR1 is SEHNR and CDR2 FQNEAQ (reference sequence). The V gene lost 5 bases and the J gene lost 6 bases, with 12 bases spanning the gap. The CDR3 totals 13 residues. The CDR3 here is CASSHPLADTQYF. CDR3 nucleotide sequence: TGTGCCAGCAGCCATCCCCTAGCTGATACGCAGTATTTT.

The chain recombines TRBV4-1 with TRBJ2-3; no firm D call. V shed 1 base and J shed 1 base, with 12 bases lying between them. This CDR3 is built from 16 residues. The germline V gene encodes CDR1 MGHRA and CDR2 YSYEKL. CDR3 amino acids: CASSQGLALGTDTQYF. As DNA, the CDR3 is TGCGCCAGCAGCCAAGGGCTGGCCCTGGGCACAGATACGCAGTATTTT.

Points on this clone: Within the sample, other DNA sequences also encode this same CDR3. V gene TRBV11-3 combines with J gene TRBJ2-1, with 9 bases lining up with TRBD1. CDR3 length: 14 amino acids. Per the germline V gene, CDR1 is SGHNT and CDR2 is YENEEA. V shed 5 bases and J 5 bases; nucleotides not matched to a gene: 4. DNA for the CDR3: TGTGCCAGCAGCCCCCGGACAGGGGACAATGAGCAGTTCTTC. Translation: CASSPRTGDNEQFF.

Details on this clone: The same CDR3 can be traced to other DNA sequences in this sample. The rearrangement links TRBV11-2 to TRBJ2-1; D remains unclear. V dropped 3 bases and J dropped 6 bases, with 6 bases sitting between them. Germline CDR1 and CDR2: SGHAT and FQNNGV. There are 12 residues in the CDR3. The CDR3, as DNA: TGTGCCAGCAGCTTGGGATCCAATGAGCAGTTCTTC. This codes for CASSLGSNEQFF.

J is TRBJ2-2 and V is TRBV27; 7 nucleotides agree with TRBD2. Germline V lookup: CDR1 MNHEY, CDR2 SMNVEV (reference sequence). This CDR3 spans 14 amino acids. The V segment lost 8 bases and the J segment 3 bases; nucleotides outside the gene matches: 6. The CDR3 reads CASYEGGYTGELFF. The CDR3 DNA is TGTGCCAGCTACGAGGGAGGGTACACCGGGGAGCTGTTTTTT.

The J gene is TRBJ2-7, the V gene TRBV11-3, with D tentatively TRBD1 (6 bases). This CDR3 has 13 residues. Germline CDR1 SGHNT, CDR2 YENEEA. V was shortened by 5 bases and J by 2 bases, with 10 bases between the two germline ends. Here the CDR3 DNA reads TGTGCCAGCAGCAACCGGGACACCTACGAGCAGTACTTC. This sequence encodes CASSNRDTYEQYF.

This chain links TRBV5-4 with TRBJ2-3; TRBD1 agrees at 10 bases. The germline CDR1 and CDR2 sequences are SGHNT and YYREEE (reference sequence). V trimming: 3 bases; J trimming: 1 base; junction bases outside the gene matches: 5. The CDR3 spans 16 residues. In nucleotides, the CDR3 is TGTGCCAGCAGCTCCGACAGGGGGCGCCGCACAGATACGCAGTATTTT. This encodes CASSSDRGRRTDTQYF.

This chain joins TRBV4-1 and TRBJ2-7; D not certain. The germline V and J ends were trimmed by 6 bases and 4 bases, with 10 bases remaining between them. The CDR3 contains 12 residues. In germline, CDR1 is MGHRA, CDR2 YSYEKL. The CDR3 reads CASSYTGYEQYF. In DNA, the CDR3 is TGCGCCAGCAGTTATACCGGATACGAGCAGTACTTC.

J is TRBJ1-5 and V is TRBV6-1, with D unclear. V lost 4 bases and J 3 bases, leaving 19 bases between the germline ends. Per the germline V gene, CDR1 is MNHNS and CDR2 is SASEGT. The CDR3 length is 17 residues. The CDR3 sequence is CASSGEGWREVNQPQHF. DNA for the CDR3: TGTGCCAGCAGTGGGGAAGGGTGGAGGGAGGTCAATCAGCCCCAGCATTTT.

The V call is TRBV7-9, the J call TRBJ2-2, with D unresolved. This CDR3 comprises 16 residues. V was shortened by 2 bases and J by 4 bases, with 14 bases between the two germline ends. The germline V gene encodes CDR1 SEHNR and CDR2 FQNEAQ (reference sequence). CDR3 amino acids: CASSLYPPHTTGELFF. DNA of the CDR3: TGTGCCAGCAGCTTATATCCGCCCCACACCACCGGGGAGCTGTTTTTT.

V usage is TRBV7-9 and J usage is TRBJ2-1, with 12 bases that match TRBD2. With V trimmed by 8 bases and J by 6 bases, 8 bases remained unmatched. Germline values: CDR1 SEHNR, CDR2 FQNEAQ (reference sequence). The CDR3 is 15 amino acids. CDR3 sequence: CASLNRTSGINEQFF. As DNA, the CDR3 is TGTGCCAGCTTAAACCGGACTAGCGGGATCAATGAGCAGTTCTTC.

This chain joins TRBV10-2 and TRBJ2-1; the match to TRBD2 covers 7 bases. The trim removed 5 bases at V and 4 bases at J, leaving 11 bases unmatched. CDR3 size: 16 residues. CDR1 WSHSY and CDR2 SAAADI come from the germline V gene. In DNA, the CDR3 is TGCGCCAGCAGTAATCTGGCGGGAGAGGGGTACAATGAGCAGTTCTTC. It translates to CASSNLAGEGYNEQFF.

This rearrangement joins TRBV19 to TRBJ2-3; a weak D match, TRBD2 (6 bases). Germline CDR1 LNHDA, CDR2 SQIVND (reference sequence). Trimming took 3 bases from V and 2 from J, leaving 18 bases between them. The CDR3 is 17 amino acids. CDR3 in DNA: TGTGCCAGTAGTATCCTTTGGGCTAGCGTCGACACAGATACGCAGTATTTT. This sequence encodes CASSILWASVDTDTQYF.

The chain joins TRBV5-1 to TRBJ2-1; D call uncertain. This CDR3 is built from 13 residues. The germline V and J ends were trimmed by 6 bases and 6 bases, with 13 bases remaining between them. Looked up from germline, CDR1 is SGHRS and CDR2 is YFSETQ. The CDR3 bases are TGCGCCAGCACCCAGGCGATGGGCAATGAGCAGTTCTTC. Its translation: CASTQAMGNEQFF.

This sequence joins TRBV7-9 and TRBJ2-3, with D uncertain. V shed 0 bases and J shed 2 bases, with 3 bases lying between them. CDR3 length equals 13 residues. Germline CDR1 reads SEHNR; CDR2 reads FQNEAQ (reference sequence). CDR3 residues: CASSLAPTDTQYF. As DNA, the CDR3 is TGTGCCAGCAGCTTAGCGCCCACAGATACGCAGTATTTT. Complete variable domain (other parts from reference TRBV7-9 and TRBJ2-3): DTGVSQNPRHKITKRGQNVTFRCDPISEHNRLYWYRQTLGQGPEFLTYFQNEAQLEKSRLLSDRFSAERPKGSFSTLEIQRTEQGDSAMYLCASSLAPTDTQYFGPGTRLTVL.

CDR3 sequence reads: CASSLPRESSYNEQFF. CDR3 sequence (DNA): TGCGCCAGCAGCTTACCTAGAGAGAGCTCCTACAATGAGCAGTTCTTC. V and J are TRBV5-1 and TRBJ2-1, with D uncertain. Germline CDR1 reads SGHRS; CDR2 reads YFSETQ. Trimming removed 2 bases from V and 0 bases from J, with 12 bases in between. This CDR3 is built from 16 residues. The full variable domain, rest sourced from reference TRBV5-1 and TRBJ2-1, is KAGVTQTPRYLIKTRGQQVTLSCSPISGHRSVSWYQQTPGQGLQFLFEYFSETQRNKGNFPGRFSGRQFSNSRSEMNVSTLELGDSALYLCASSLPRESSYNEQFFGPGTRLTVL.

This clone has a single count. The V gene is TRBV29-1, the J gene TRBJ1-1, with D unclear. This CDR3 is 12 amino acids long. Deletions cut 3 bases from V and 6 bases from J, with 11 bases between. Germline V gene lookup returns CDR1 SQVTM and CDR2 ANQGSEA. CDR3 bases: TGCAGCGTTGAGGTCATGTCGGCTGAAGCTTTCTTT. This translates into CSVEVMSAEAFF.

This chain connects TRBV27 to TRBJ1-2; 11 bases are shared with TRBD1. The CDR3 runs to 16 residues. Trimming cost V 4 bases and J 1 base; bases outside gene matches: 5. Germline V lookup: CDR1 MNHEY, CDR2 SMNVEV (reference sequence). The CDR3 loop is CASSWTGGPINYGYTF. CDR3 DNA: TGTGCCAGCAGTTGGACAGGGGGCCCCATTAACTATGGCTACACCTTC.

V and J are TRBV27 and TRBJ2-1; D call uncertain. The germline V and J ends were trimmed by 6 bases and 8 bases, with 17 bases remaining between them. The CDR3 is 14 residues long. Per germline, CDR1 MNHEY and CDR2 SMNVEV (reference sequence). CDR3 nucleotides: TGTGCCAGCAGGCCCGGAATCGGGTTGGATGAGCAGTTCTTC. Encoded protein: CASRPGIGLDEQFF.

Here the CDR3 reads CASSSFLQGNEQFF. In DNA, the CDR3 is TGTGCCAGCAGCTCATTTCTACAGGGCAATGAGCAGTTCTTC. The chain links TRBV7-9 to TRBJ2-1, with a weak D call TRBD1 (6 bases). The CDR3 has 14 residues. Trimming removed 4 bases from V and 6 bases from J, with 13 bases in between. In germline, CDR1 is SEHNR, CDR2 FQNEAQ (reference sequence).